Listed below are T cell receptor beta chains from one sample, sequenced in a study of blood T cell repertoires in COVID-19. Using immunoSEQ multiplex PCR, the repertoire was profiled, and TCRdb retains in-frame clones only, with some absent. The table lists around 260,000 clones, approximately 85% of them singletons. The sequencing input was PBMCs or T cells enriched from blood (not recorded which). These receptors were taken from a woman aged 30 to 39 who had recovered from COVID-19. CDR3s include the opening cysteine and the closing phenylalanine or tryptophan. D genes are given only for firm matches. Expanded clones get a size class; other rows say once, few or many, or leave the size out.

d_call clone_size j_call v_call cdr3_nt cdr3_aa
TRBD1 . TRBJ1-3 TRBV7-9 TGTGCCAGCAGCTTAGTATGGACAGGGGGCCAATCTGGAAACACCATATATTTT CASSLVWTGGQSGNTIYF
TRBD2 . TRBJ2-3 TRBV28 TGTGCCAGCAGTTTGAGCGGGGGCACAGATACGCAGTATTTT CASSLSGGTDTQYF
. . TRBJ2-3 TRBV6-4 TGTGCCAGCAGTGACTCTTCTAGGGGCAGCACAGATACGCAGTATTTT CASSDSSRGSTDTQYF
. . TRBJ2-5 TRBV28 TGTGCCAGCAGTCTCAGGGTTAAAGAGACCCAGTACTTC CASSLRVKETQYF
. . TRBJ2-7 TRBV5-5 TGTGCCAGCAGCTTAAACGATCCCCGACAGTATTACCTCTACGAGCAGTACTTC CASSLNDPRQYYLYEQYF
. . TRBJ1-2 TRBV27 TGTGCCAGCAGTTTAGGGAGGGGGGACTATGGCTACACCTTC CASSLGRGDYGYTF
TRBD1 . TRBJ1-6 TRBV28 TGTGCCAGCAGTCCGGGGACAGTAACCAGGAGTTCACCCCTCCACTTT CASSPGTVTRSSPLHF
TRBD1 . TRBJ1-2 TRBV15 TGTGCCACCAGCCCTCGGACAGGGCCTTTTAGCTATGGCTACACCTTC CATSPRTGPFSYGYTF
. . TRBJ2-3 TRBV18 TGTGCCAGCTCACAGAGCGTCCCCCCCACAGATACGCAGTATTTT CASSQSVPPTDTQYF
. few TRBJ1-1 TRBV4-1 TGCGCCAGCAGCCAAGATGTCAGGGAGAACACTGAAGCTTTCTTT CASSQDVRENTEAFF
TRBD2 . TRBJ2-1 TRBV6-5 TGTGCCAGCAGTTACAGCTGGCTAGCGGGCAATGAGCAGTTCTTC CASSYSWLAGNEQFF
TRBD1 . TRBJ2-1 TRBV5-4 TGTGCCAGCAGCTTGGGCACCGGCGGTCGGGACAGATTTAATGAGCAGTTCTTC CASSLGTGGRDRFNEQFF
. . TRBJ1-1 TRBV5-6 TGTGCCAGCAGCTTGTACAGCTACATGAACACTGAAGCTTTCTTT CASSLYSYMNTEAFF
TRBD1 . TRBJ1-1 TRBV11-2 TGTGCCAGCAGCTTAGTCCAGGGGGGAACTGAAGCTTTCTTT CASSLVQGGTEAFF
. . TRBJ2-2 TRBV7-3 TGTGCCAGCAATGGCGGGTCGTCGGCCGGGGAGCTGTTTTTT CASNGGSSAGELFF
TRBD1 once TRBJ1-4 TRBV6-5 TGTGCCAGCAGGGACAGGGATGGAACTAATGAAAAACTGTTTTTT CASRDRDGTNEKLFF
TRBD1 once TRBJ2-2 TRBV7-9 TGTGCCAGCAACCCGGGACAGGTTTTATCCGGGGAGCTGTTTTTT CASNPGQVLSGELFF
. . TRBJ1-1 TRBV11-2 TGTGCCAGCAGCTTAGTGGTGGCCAACACTGAAGCTTTCTTT CASSLVVANTEAFF
. . TRBJ1-2 TRBV29-1 TGCAGCGTTAATGATGGGGCAGCCCTTGGCTACACCTTC CSVNDGAALGYTF
. few TRBJ2-7 TRBV3-1/TRBV3-2 TGTGCCAGCAGCCAATCCAACCAGTGGGAGCAGTACTTC CASSQSNQWEQYF
TRBD1 . TRBJ1-2 TRBV7-2 TGTGCCAGCAGCTACACAGGGGCAGGCCTATATGGCTACACCTTC CASSYTGAGLYGYTF
TRBD1 . TRBJ1-5 TRBV5-5 TGTGCCAGCAGCCTCGACAGGGGCGGCCAGCCCCAGCATTTT CASSLDRGGQPQHF
. . TRBJ2-6 TRBV2 TGTGCCAGCATATCCCAGTTCTCTGGGGCCAACGTCCTGACTTTC CASISQFSGANVLTF
. many TRBJ1-2 TRBV4-2 TGTGCCAGCAGCCAATCCTTGGGGGGGTATGATGGCTACACCTTC CASSQSLGGYDGYTF
. once TRBJ2-3 TRBV4-2 TGTGCCCGCCGCCGGGCTTTGGGGGGAGAAACGGGCGATACGCAGTATTTT CARRRALGGETGDTQYF
TRBD2 . TRBJ2-3 TRBV5-4 TGTGCCAGCAGCTTCTACGGGGGGGACACAGATACGCAGTATTTT CASSFYGGDTDTQYF
. once TRBJ1-3 TRBV4-2 TGTGCCAGCAGGCACAGCTGGGACATCTCTGGAAACACCATATATTTT CASRHSWDISGNTIYF
TRBD2 . TRBJ2-2 TRBV9 TGTGCCAGCAGCGGGCCTAGCGGGGGGGCGAACACCGGGGAGCTGTTTTTT CASSGPSGGANTGELFF
TRBD1 once TRBJ2-1 TRBV7-2 TGTGCCAGCAGCTGGTGGACAGGGGAGAACAATGAGCAGTTCTTC CASSWWTGENNEQFF
TRBD2 . TRBJ2-1 TRBV28 TGTGCCATCCTCCGGGGGGATACGTATGAGCAGTTCTTC CAILRGDTYEQFF
. . TRBJ1-1 TRBV30 TGTGCCTGGCTCCTGCCGGGAGGATTGAACACTGAAGCTTTCTTT CAWLLPGGLNTEAFF
. once TRBJ2-1 TRBV28 TGTGCCAGCAGCAATACAGGGACCAATGAGCAGTTCTTC CASSNTGTNEQFF
. . TRBJ2-1 TRBV4-1 TGCGCCAGCAGCCAAGACCCCAGCTCCTACAATGAGCAGTTCTTC CASSQDPSSYNEQFF
TRBD1 . TRBJ2-5 TRBV7-9 TGTGCCAGCAGATTCGACAGGGAAGAGACCCAGTACTTC CASRFDREETQYF
TRBD2 . TRBJ2-2 TRBV7-9 TGTGCCAGCAGCGAGCGGGAGGGCCTTGGCGGGGAGCTGTTTTTT CASSEREGLGGELFF
. . TRBJ2-5 TRBV9 TGTGCCAGCAGCGTAGCTTGGGAGGAGACCCAGTACTTC CASSVAWEETQYF
. . TRBJ1-2 TRBV19 TGTGCCAGTATTCATACCGGGACTAACTATGGCTACACCTTC CASIHTGTNYGYTF
. . TRBJ1-4 TRBV28 TGTGCCAGCAGTGGGGAGGAGTTAAATGAAAAACTGTTTTTT CASSGEELNEKLFF
TRBD2 . TRBJ2-1 TRBV7-9 TGTGCCAGCAGCCCGTCTAGCGGCCCGCTCTACAATGAGCAGTTCTTC CASSPSSGPLYNEQFF
. few TRBJ1-1 TRBV18 TGTGCCAGCTCACCCCCTACGAACACTGAAGCTTTCTTT CASSPPTNTEAFF
. . TRBJ1-2 TRBV30 TGTGCCTGGAGTGTACCGGGGGGAGGCAGGGCCTACTATGGCTACACCTTC CAWSVPGGGRAYYGYTF
. once TRBJ1-5 TRBV18 TGTGCCAGCTCAGTACAGTTTAGCAATCAGCCCCAGCATTTT CASSVQFSNQPQHF
TRBD1 once TRBJ1-2 TRBV3-1/TRBV3-2 TGTGCCAGCAGCCAGAACAGGGGGCTGGGCGGCTACACCTTC CASSQNRGLGGYTF
TRBD1 . TRBJ1-2 TRBV2 TGTGCCAGCAGTCCAGCGACCGGGACAGGGACCTATGGCTACACCTTC CASSPATGTGTYGYTF